The 24 T cell receptor beta chains below were found in one sample sequenced in a study of blood T cell repertoires in COVID-19. This table comes from immunoSEQ multiplex PCR, and its TCRdb copy is limited to in-frame clones, with some not included. The sample carries some 150,000 clones, around 84% recorded once. The specimen was peripheral blood. All receptors derive from a woman between 45 and 65 years old with acute or convalescent COVID-19.

V usage is TRBV7-2 and J usage is TRBJ1-2; D remains unclear. The germline V and J ends were trimmed by 1 base and 5 bases, with 14 bases remaining between them. The CDR3 loop spans 15 amino acids. Germline V gene sequence: CDR1 SGHTA, CDR2 FQGNSA. The CDR3 here is CASSLGGIGVYGYTF. Here the CDR3 DNA reads TGTGCCAGCAGCTTAGGCGGGATTGGGGTTTATGGCTACACCTTC.

The V and J genes are TRBV28 and TRBJ2-7; the match to TRBD1 covers 10 bases. Trimming took 5 bases from V and 2 from J; bases not matched to a gene: 3. Germline lookup yields CDR1 MDHEN and CDR2 SYDVKM. The CDR3 contains 14 residues. CDR3 in amino acids: CASSDGQGAYEQYF. CDR3 coding DNA: TGTGCCAGCAGTGACGGACAGGGGGCCTACGAGCAGTACTTC. Looking up the rest from reference TRBV28 and TRBJ2-7 gives the full variable domain: DVKVTQSSRYLVKRTGEKVFLECVQDMDHENMFWYRQDPGLGLRLIYFSYDVKMKEKGDIPEGYSVSREKKERFSLILESASTNQTSMYLCASSDGQGAYEQYFGPGTRLTVT.

J is TRBJ2-3 and V is TRBV11-1; TRBD2 aligns across 11 bases. The CDR3 covers 15 residues. Germline V CDR1 and CDR2: SGHAT, FQDESV (reference sequence). V was pared by 1 base and J by 9 bases, with 6 bases of the junction left unmatched. CDR3 sequence: CASSLGLAGGTTQYF. In DNA, the CDR3 is TGTGCCAGCAGCTTAGGCTTAGCGGGGGGGACCACGCAGTATTTT.

The chain couples TRBV15 to TRBJ2-7, with 10 bases identical to TRBD1. CDR1 is LNHNV, CDR2 YYDKDF, per germline (reference sequence). V was clipped by 3 bases and J by 4 bases; unmatched bases: 3. CDR3 length: 14 residues. The CDR3: CATSSQGQGYEQYF. The CDR3 region has the DNA TGTGCCACCAGCAGTCAGGGACAGGGGTACGAGCAGTACTTC.

For this clone: In the same sample, other DNA sequences code for this CDR3. The chain employs TRBV5-1 and TRBJ1-6; D call uncertain. The CDR3 totals 14 residues. Trimming removed 0 bases from V and 6 bases from J, with 7 bases in between. The germline CDR1 and CDR2 sequences are SGHRS and YFSETQ. In DNA form, the CDR3 reads TGCGCCAGCAGCTTGGAAGGAGTTAATTCACCCCTCCACTTT. It translates to CASSLEGVNSPLHF. Supplemented by reference TRBV5-1 and TRBJ1-6, the full variable domain reads KAGVTQTPRYLIKTRGQQVTLSCSPISGHRSVSWYQQTPGQGLQFLFEYFSETQRNKGNFPGRFSGRQFSNSRSEMNVSTLELGDSALYLCASSLEGVNSPLHFGNGTRLTVT.

This rearrangement joins TRBV12-3 or TRBV12-4 to TRBJ1-3; D remains unclear. The CDR3 length is 12 residues. V was pared by 8 bases and J by 4 bases, with 9 bases between. DNA for the CDR3: TGTGCCAGCTCCGTTAGCGGAAACACCATATATTTT. Encoded protein: CASSVSGNTIYF.

The chain links TRBV27 to TRBJ2-5, with TRBD2 matching over 7 bases. There are 19 residues in the CDR3. Germline CDR1 reads MNHEY; CDR2 reads SMNVEV (reference sequence). The V segment lost 2 bases and the J segment 2 bases; nucleotides outside the gene matches: 17. CDR3: CASSLISTGLAGVQETQYF. DNA of the CDR3: TGTGCCAGCAGTTTAATATCCACCGGGCTGGCGGGGGTTCAAGAGACCCAGTACTTC.

This clone was recorded once. The chain carries TRBV5-1 and TRBJ1-1; D unresolved. Germline V lookup: CDR1 SGHRS, CDR2 YFSETQ. V was pared by 0 bases and J by 1 base, with 7 bases between. CDR3 length: 14 amino acids. The CDR3 DNA sequence: TGCGCCAGCAGCTTGGAGGCAGGGAACACTGAAGCTTTCTTT. Translation gives CASSLEAGNTEAFF. Using reference TRBV5-1 and TRBJ1-1 for the parts outside the CDR3, the full variable domain is KAGVTQTPRYLIKTRGQQVTLSCSPISGHRSVSWYQQTPGQGLQFLFEYFSETQRNKGNFPGRFSGRQFSNSRSEMNVSTLELGDSALYLCASSLEAGNTEAFFGQGTRLTVV.

This chain uses TRBV23-1 with TRBJ1-5, with 10 bases that match TRBD1. TRBV23-1 is classed as an ORF, of uncertain function. Losses at the gene ends were 5 bases for V and 5 bases for J; bases not matched to a gene: 12. There are 17 residues in the CDR3. This CDR3 reads CASSWGTGAPMDQPQHF. The CDR3 region has the DNA TGCGCCAGCAGTTGGGGGACAGGGGCGCCAATGGATCAGCCCCAGCATTTT.

The chain joins TRBV18 to TRBJ1-6, with TRBD1 identical over 7 bases. V shed 0 bases, J shed 4 bases, and the junction held 6 bases outside the gene matches. CDR1 is KGHSH and CDR2 is LQKENI in the germline V gene. This CDR3 spans 17 amino acids. The CDR3: CASSPPTGDFYNSPLHF. In DNA, the CDR3 is TGTGCCAGCTCACCACCCACAGGGGACTTTTATAATTCACCCCTCCACTTT.

The chain recombines TRBV19 with TRBJ2-6, with a weak D call TRBD1 (6 bases). The CDR3 loop spans 17 amino acids. Trimming pared 9 bases from V and 0 bases from J, leaving 18 bases between. Germline V lookup: CDR1 LNHDA, CDR2 SQIVND (reference sequence). CDR3 loop: CASTSGTISSGANVLTF. The CDR3 DNA sequence: TGTGCCAGCACTAGTGGGACAATTAGCTCTGGGGCCAACGTCCTGACTTTC.

This clone has just a few counts. This chain uses TRBV6-1 with TRBJ1-1; no clear D. V shed 3 bases and J shed 7 bases, with 6 bases lying between them. CDR3 length equals 11 residues. Germline-derived CDR1 and CDR2 are MNHNS and SASEGT. CDR3 loop: CASSESFEAFF. CDR3 DNA: TGTGCCAGCAGTGAGTCGTTTGAAGCTTTCTTT.

The rearrangement links TRBV5-1 to TRBJ2-7; 8 bases agree with TRBD2. Germline lookup yields CDR1 SGHRS and CDR2 YFSETQ. The CDR3 has 14 residues. Losses at the gene ends were 7 bases for V and 6 bases for J; bases not matched to a gene: 12. CDR3 nucleotides: TGCGCCAGCTGTACCGGGACTAGTAGGTCCGAGCAGTACTTC. It is translated as CASCTGTSRSEQYF.

The J gene is TRBJ1-2, the V gene TRBV5-1; 8 nucleotides agree with TRBD1. Losses at the gene ends were 7 bases for V and 5 bases for J; bases not matched to a gene: 10. The CDR3 loop spans 14 amino acids. Germline V gene lookup returns CDR1 SGHRS and CDR2 YFSETQ. CDR3 DNA sequence: TGCGCCAGCGCCCCAGGGGGCGGGTCGTATGGCTACACCTTC. It encodes CASAPGGGSYGYTF. The full variable domain, completed using reference TRBV5-1 and TRBJ1-2, is KAGVTQTPRYLIKTRGQQVTLSCSPISGHRSVSWYQQTPGQGLQFLFEYFSETQRNKGNFPGRFSGRQFSNSRSEMNVSTLELGDSALYLCASAPGGGSYGYTFGSGTRLTVV.

The genes are TRBV30 and TRBJ1-3, with TRBD1 as a possible D gene (5 bases). The CDR3 extends over 16 amino acids. V was pared by 3 bases and J by 0 bases, with 15 bases between. From germline, CDR1 is GTSNPN and CDR2 SVGIG (reference sequence). DNA of the CDR3: TGTGCCTGGAGGGACAATCTTTCGCGCTCTGGAAACACCATATATTTT. This sequence encodes CAWRDNLSRSGNTIYF. Full variable domain (missing parts from reference TRBV30 and TRBJ1-3): SQTIHQWPATLVQPVGSPLSLECTVEGTSNPNLYWYRQAAGRGLQLLFYSVGIGQISSEVPQNLSASRPQDRQFILSSKKLLLSDSGFYLCAWRDNLSRSGNTIYFGEGSWLTVV.

The V and J genes are TRBV19 and TRBJ2-2; D is possibly TRBD1 (5 bases). This CDR3 region has 13 residues. Germline-derived CDR1 and CDR2 are LNHDA and SQIVND (reference sequence). Trimming left V 5 bases short and J 6 bases short, with 10 bases between. The CDR3 DNA sequence: TGTGCCAGTAGTCCCCAGGGCGCCGGGGAGCTGTTTTTT. It specifies CASSPQGAGELFF.

The chain carries TRBV20-1 and TRBJ1-4; no definite D call. V lost 7 bases, J lost 8 bases, and 11 bases lay in between. This CDR3 is 11 amino acids long. Looked up from germline, CDR1 is DFQATT and CDR2 is SNEGSKA (reference sequence). The DNA of the CDR3 is TGCAGTGGACAAGAAAACGAAAAACTGTTTTTT. Translation gives CSGQENEKLFF.

There are a few counts of this clone. The gene calls are TRBV6-5 and TRBJ2-2; D is possibly TRBD2 (6 bases). The CDR3 totals 16 residues. CDR1 and CDR2 (germline): MNHEY, SVGAGI. Trimming took off 2 bases at V and 5 bases at J, with 15 bases between the two ends. In DNA form, the CDR3 reads TGTGCCAGCAGTTACACGCTTCGGGGGATAACCGGGGAGCTGTTTTTT. Its protein is CASSYTLRGITGELFF.

The chain joins TRBV30 to TRBJ2-7, with D possibly being TRBD2 (6 bases). This CDR3 comprises 14 residues. In germline, CDR1 is GTSNPN, CDR2 SVGIG (reference sequence). With 1 base removed from V and 2 bases from J, the gap between germline ends came to 12 bases. The CDR3 bases are TGTGCCTGGAGTGACCCAAGGACTACCTACGAGCAGTACTTC. Its translation: CAWSDPRTTYEQYF. Filled out from reference TRBV30 and TRBJ2-7, the complete variable domain reads SQTIHQWPATLVQPVGSPLSLECTVEGTSNPNLYWYRQAAGRGLQLLFYSVGIGQISSEVPQNLSASRPQDRQFILSSKKLLLSDSGFYLCAWSDPRTTYEQYFGPGTRLTVT.

This chain links TRBV6-5 with TRBJ2-1; 8 bases line up with TRBD2. CDR3 length: 15 residues. Germline V gives CDR1 MNHEY, CDR2 SVGAGI. V was pared by 6 bases and J by 3 bases, with 7 bases of the junction left unmatched. The CDR3, as DNA: TGTGCCAGCAGCCCGAGCGGGGGCAACTACAATGAGCAGTTCTTC. It encodes CASSPSGGNYNEQFF.

This rearrangement joins TRBV7-2 to TRBJ1-1, with D perhaps TRBD1 (6 bases). In germline, CDR1 is SGHTA, CDR2 FQGNSA. The CDR3 contains 17 residues. The V end lost 5 bases, the J end lost 0 bases, and 19 bases lay between the germline ends. The CDR3 here is CASSPTAGGAVNTEAFF. The CDR3 DNA is TGTGCCAGCAGCCCGACGGCGGGGGGCGCGGTGAACACTGAAGCTTTCTTT.

This sequence joins TRBV19 and TRBJ1-5, with D maybe TRBD1 (5 bases). Germline V gene data show CDR1 as LNHDA and CDR2 as SQIVND (reference sequence). V was pared by 6 bases and J by 3 bases, with 12 bases between. This CDR3 region has 14 residues. The CDR3 coding sequence is TGTGCCAGTAGGGTGGACACCTACAATCAGCCCCAGCATTTT. Translation: CASRVDTYNQPQHF.

V usage is TRBV6-5 and J usage is TRBJ1-6; the D gene is possibly TRBD1 (6 bases). The CDR3 runs to 13 residues. Germline V gene sequence: CDR1 MNHEY, CDR2 SVGAGI. Trimming cost V 7 bases and J 10 bases, with 14 bases left between them. The CDR3 coding sequence is TGTGCCAGCACCAAGGGGGTTGGCTCACCCCTCCACTTT. This encodes CASTKGVGSPLHF.

The V gene is TRBV6-5, the J gene TRBJ1-2; TRBD1 matches 9 bases. This CDR3 is built from 15 residues. CDR1 MNHEY and CDR2 SVGAGI come from the germline V gene. The V and J ends lost 0 bases and 8 bases, in that order; junction bases with no gene match: 7. CDR3 in amino acids: CASSYSPGQGIGYTF. DNA for the CDR3: TGTGCCAGCAGTTACTCGCCGGGACAGGGCATAGGCTACACCTTC.